The 31 T cell receptor beta chains reported below all come from one sample, sequenced in a study of OX40 agonist ivuxolimab in advanced cancers. Some clones are missing from TCRdb's copy, which holds only in-frame ones; the method was immunoSEQ multiplex PCR. The repertoire holds about 64,000 clones, with 70% to 90% as singletons. The input for sequencing was CD4+ or CD8+ T cells sorted from blood, taken in a trial of the OX40 agonist ivuxolimab. The receptors were sampled from an adult with an advanced solid tumor such as melanoma, head and neck, liver or kidney cancer.

CDR3 in DNA: TGTGCCAGCAGCTCCATCTATAGCGGGAGAGAGACCCAGTACTTC. Protein sequence: CASSSIYSGRETQYF. This rearrangement joins TRBV5-5 to TRBJ2-5; 9 nucleotides agree with TRBD2. Germline CDR1 is SGHKS and CDR2 is YYEKEE (reference sequence). There are 15 residues in the CDR3. J gave up 4 bases and V 3 bases, and 7 bases lay outside the gene matches.

The chain carries TRBV28 and TRBJ1-1, with D hard to call. The ends were cut back, 6 bases at V and 10 bases at J, with 15 bases in the middle. This CDR3 contains 12 residues. Germline loops: CDR1 MDHEN, CDR2 SYDVKM. In nucleotides, the CDR3 is TGTGCCAGCAGAACCAATCAGATCACAGCTTTCTTT. Translated, it gives CASRTNQITAFF. Supplemented by reference TRBV28 and TRBJ1-1, the full variable domain reads DVKVTQSSRYLVKRTGEKVFLECVQDMDHENMFWYRQDPGLGLRLIYFSYDVKMKEKGDIPEGYSVSREKKERFSLILESASTNQTSMYLCASRTNQITAFFGQGTRLTVV.

V and J are TRBV11-2 and TRBJ1-2, with a weak D call TRBD1 (5 bases). Germline CDR1 reads SGHAT; CDR2 reads FQNNGV. The CDR3 totals 16 residues. V lost 4 bases, J lost 8 bases, and 23 bases lay in between. The CDR3 sequence: CASSSASGPGVRGYTF. CDR3 sequence (DNA): TGTGCCAGCAGCTCCGCTAGCGGCCCGGGGGTTAGGGGCTACACCTTC.

The chain links TRBV27 to TRBJ1-1, with 8 bases fitting TRBD1. The germline gives CDR1 MNHEY, CDR2 SMNVEV (reference sequence). The length of the CDR3 is 15 residues. The V gene end was trimmed by 4 bases and the J gene end by 5 bases; junction bases not matched to a gene: 9. In DNA, the CDR3 is TGTGCCAGCAGTTCACCGGACAGGGCTGGTACTGAAGCTTTCTTT. Amino acids: CASSSPDRAGTEAFF.

The rearrangement joins TRBV10-2 to TRBJ2-7; TRBD1 matches 8 bases. This CDR3 region has 12 residues. The germline V gene encodes CDR1 WSHSY and CDR2 SAAADI. V shed 6 bases, J shed 3 bases, and the junction held 1 base outside the gene matches. The CDR3 loop is CASRTGDYEQYF. The CDR3 DNA reads as TGCGCCAGCAGGACAGGGGACTACGAGCAGTACTTC.

V gene TRBV7-3 combines with J gene TRBJ2-2; 8 bases agree with TRBD2. The CDR3 totals 14 residues. Trimming took 3 bases from V and 3 from J; bases not matched to a gene: 0. Germline CDR1 SGHTA, CDR2 FQGTGA. CDR3 amino acids: CASSFSGDTGELFF. DNA for the CDR3: TGTGCCAGCAGCTTTAGCGGGGACACCGGGGAGCTGTTTTTT. The full variable domain, rest sourced from reference TRBV7-3 and TRBJ2-2, is GAGVSQTPSNKVTEKGKYVELRCDPISGHTALYWYRQSLGQGPEFLIYFQGTGAADDSGLPNDRFFAVRPEGSVSTLKIQRTERGDSAVYLCASSFSGDTGELFFGEGSRLTVL.

V usage is TRBV18 and J usage is TRBJ2-7, with 7 positions matching TRBD1. Germline assignment: CDR1 KGHSH and CDR2 LQKENI. This CDR3 is built from 15 residues. The V gene end was trimmed by 3 bases and the J gene end by 3 bases; junction bases not matched to a gene: 8. CDR3 amino acids: CASSPTGTALYEQYF. The DNA for the CDR3 is TGTGCCAGCTCACCCACCGGGACAGCGCTCTACGAGCAGTACTTC.

The rearrangement uses TRBV11-2 and TRBJ2-7; D may be TRBD2 (5 bases). CDR1 is SGHAT and CDR2 is FQNNGV in the germline V gene. This CDR3 is 13 amino acids long. Trimming left V 0 bases short and J 3 bases short, with 6 bases between. This CDR3 reads CASSLDGDYEQYF. DNA for the CDR3: TGTGCCAGCAGCTTAGACGGGGACTACGAGCAGTACTTC.

The V call is TRBV5-1, the J call TRBJ2-1; 7 nucleotides line up with TRBD1. Germline-derived CDR1 and CDR2 are SGHRS and YFSETQ. The trim removed 1 base at V and 3 bases at J, leaving 4 bases unmatched. The CDR3 covers 15 residues. In nucleotides, the CDR3 is TGCGCCAGCAGCTTGACAGGGGACAACTACAATGAGCAGTTCTTC. Protein product: CASSLTGDNYNEQFF.

The V call is TRBV27, the J call TRBJ1-4, with 8 positions matching TRBD1. Looked up from germline, CDR1 is MNHEY and CDR2 is SMNVEV (reference sequence). The V and J ends lost 6 bases and 3 bases, in that order; junction bases with no gene match: 6. This CDR3 contains 15 residues. The CDR3 DNA follows: TGTGCCAGCAGGAAGGGACAGGCGTCTAATGAAAAACTGTTTTTT. It encodes CASRKGQASNEKLFF.

V gene TRBV18 combines with J gene TRBJ2-2, with 7 bases aligning to TRBD2. The CDR3 runs to 16 residues. CDR1 KGHSH and CDR2 LQKENI come from the germline V gene. After removal of 3 bases from V and 1 base from J, the junction contained 5 bases not matched to a gene. The chain's CDR3 is CASSPSSGRNTGELFF. CDR3 DNA: TGTGCCAGCTCACCGTCTAGCGGACGGAACACCGGGGAGCTGTTTTTT. The full variable domain, in which reference TRBV18 and TRBJ2-2 provide the parts outside the CDR3, is NAGVMQNPRHLVRRRGQEARLRCSPMKGHSHVYWYRQLPEEGLKFMVYLQKENIIDESGMPKERFSAEFPKEGPSILRIQQVVRGDSAAYFCASSPSSGRNTGELFFGEGSRLTVL.

The V gene is TRBV28, the J gene TRBJ1-5; 9 bases fit TRBD1. V was clipped by 8 bases and J by 6 bases; unmatched bases: 2. The CDR3 runs to 12 residues. CDR1 MDHEN and CDR2 SYDVKM come from the germline V gene. The CDR3 coding sequence is TGTGCCAGCGGGACAGGGTTTCAGCCCCAGCATTTT. Translation: CASGTGFQPQHF.

The chain combines TRBV6-6 with TRBJ1-2, with a tentative D call TRBD1 (5 bases). The germline CDR1 and CDR2 sequences are MNHNY and SVGAGI (reference sequence). Trimming left V 4 bases short and J 0 bases short, with 9 bases between. There are 14 residues in the CDR3. In nucleotides, the CDR3 is TGTGCCAGCAGTTCGAGCAGGGCTAACTATGGCTACACCTTC. Encoded protein: CASSSSRANYGYTF.

The chain uses TRBV28 and TRBJ2-7, with 11 nucleotides matching TRBD2. The CDR3 length is 16 residues. Germline V CDR1 and CDR2: MDHEN, SYDVKM. V lost 5 bases to trimming and J lost 2 bases; unmatched junction nucleotides: 8. The CDR3 region has the DNA TGTGCCAGCAGTCTTGGACTAGCGGGTTTTGCCTACGAGCAGTACTTC. It encodes CASSLGLAGFAYEQYF.

The V call is TRBV29-1, the J call TRBJ2-1, with D maybe TRBD2 (6 bases). This CDR3 has 11 amino acids. The germline V gene has CDR1 SQVTM and CDR2 ANQGSEA. Trimming took off 3 bases at V and 8 bases at J, with 8 bases between the two ends. This CDR3 reads CSVEEGYEQFF. CDR3 DNA sequence: TGCAGCGTTGAGGAGGGCTATGAGCAGTTCTTC.

In this sample, this clone turned up once. V and J are TRBV7-2 and TRBJ2-7; no clear D. Trimming removed 0 bases from V and 6 bases from J, with 6 bases in between. Germline V gene lookup returns CDR1 SGHTA and CDR2 FQGNSA. The CDR3 spans 12 residues. CDR3 sequence (DNA): TGTGCCAGCAGCTTAGCAGGGCGCGAGCAGTACTTC. This sequence encodes CASSLAGREQYF.

This rearrangement joins TRBV19 to TRBJ1-1; weak D call: TRBD1 (5 bases). Germline CDR1 and CDR2: LNHDA and SQIVND (reference sequence). The CDR3 has 17 residues. The germline V and J ends were trimmed by 1 base and 0 bases, with 15 bases remaining between them. In nucleotides, the CDR3 is TGTGCCAGTAGTATAGTGGGGGAGGGGCCGATGAACACTGAAGCTTTCTTT. This codes for CASSIVGEGPMNTEAFF.

The V gene is TRBV30, the J gene TRBJ1-3; D might be TRBD1 (5 bases). Per the germline V gene, CDR1 is GTSNPN and CDR2 is SVGIG (reference sequence). Trimming took 5 bases from V and 7 from J, leaving 6 bases between them. There are 10 residues in the CDR3. CDR3 protein: CAWGANTIYF. For the CDR3, the DNA is TGTGCCTGGGGGGCCAACACCATATATTTT.

The V call is TRBV5-1, the J call TRBJ2-1; tentatively, D is TRBD2 (5 bases). Germline V gene lookup returns CDR1 SGHRS and CDR2 YFSETQ. The germline V and J ends were trimmed by 0 bases and 4 bases, with 11 bases remaining between them. The CDR3 sequence is 15 residues long. CDR3 in amino acids: CASSLAAVGYNEQFF. DNA for the CDR3: TGCGCCAGCAGCTTGGCAGCGGTAGGATACAATGAGCAGTTCTTC. The full variable domain, its missing parts supplied by reference TRBV5-1 and TRBJ2-1, is KAGVTQTPRYLIKTRGQQVTLSCSPISGHRSVSWYQQTPGQGLQFLFEYFSETQRNKGNFPGRFSGRQFSNSRSEMNVSTLELGDSALYLCASSLAAVGYNEQFFGPGTRLTVL.

This chain connects TRBV4-1 to TRBJ2-1, with TRBD2 matching 7 bases. The CDR3 extends over 14 amino acids. V dropped 1 base and J dropped 8; count of bases not matched to a gene: 5. From germline, CDR1 is MGHRA and CDR2 YSYEKL. The CDR3 sequence is CASSQGTRSDEQFF. The CDR3 region has the DNA TGCGCCAGCAGCCAAGGGACTAGGTCGGATGAGCAGTTCTTC.

The chain recombines TRBV29-1 with TRBJ1-2; the D gene is possibly TRBD1 (5 bases). The CDR3 spans 11 residues. Between the trimmed V and J ends, which lost 7 bases and 6 bases, there was a span of 12 bases. Looked up from germline, CDR1 is SQVTM and CDR2 is ANQGSEA. CDR3 nucleotide sequence: TGCAGCGGCTGCGGGGCTGATGGCTACACCTTC. Translation: CSGCGADGYTF.

This chain joins TRBV11-1 and TRBJ1-1; a weak D match, TRBD1 (5 bases). The CDR3 spans 14 residues. With 5 bases removed from V and 1 base from J, the gap between germline ends came to 11 bases. The V gene's germline CDR1 is SGHAT and CDR2 FQDESV (reference sequence). CDR3 loop: CASSRARGNTEAFF. In nucleotides, the CDR3 is TGTGCCAGCAGCCGTGCGAGGGGGAACACTGAAGCTTTCTTT. Combining the CDR3 with reference TRBV11-1 and TRBJ1-1 gives the whole variable domain EAEVAQSPRYKITEKSQAVAFWCDPISGHATLYWYRQILGQGPELLVQFQDESVVDDSQLPKDRFSAERLKGVDSTLKIQPAELGDSAMYLCASSRARGNTEAFFGQGTRLTVV.

The genes are TRBV4-2 and TRBJ1-5, with D hard to call. V lost 0 bases to trimming and J lost 11 bases, with 23 bases between them. The germline gives CDR1 LGHNA, CDR2 YNFKEQ. This CDR3 contains 17 residues. CDR3 sequence reads: CASSQEIRVGGPPTQHF. The DNA for the CDR3 is TGTGCCAGCAGCCAAGAAATAAGGGTAGGAGGCCCCCCGACCCAGCATTTT.

Of note for this clone: One end of the junction varies from germline; a read error may be responsible. This rearrangement joins TRBV20-1 to TRBJ1-4; perhaps TRBD1 as D (5 bases). The CDR3 contains 11 residues. From germline, CDR1 is DFQATT and CDR2 SNEGSKA (reference sequence). The CDR3 DNA sequence: TGCAGTGCTGGAGATCGGGGGAAACTGTTTTTT. Amino acids: CSAGDRGKLFF.

The rearrangement uses TRBV19 and TRBJ2-5, with TRBD1 matching 8 bases. The junction had 3 bases not matched to a gene; V was cut back by 4 bases and J by 5 bases. The CDR3 is 13 residues long. Germline V gene data show CDR1 as LNHDA and CDR2 as SQIVND (reference sequence). The CDR3: CASSRQGLETQYF. In DNA form, the CDR3 reads TGTGCCAGTAGTAGACAGGGGCTGGAGACCCAGTACTTC.

In this sample, this clone is medium-sized. The gene calls are TRBV7-3 and TRBJ2-1; 14 bases match TRBD2. The CDR3 contains 16 residues. Trimming at V came to 2 bases and at J to 8 bases, leaving 5 bases not matched to a gene. CDR1 SGHTA and CDR2 FQGTGA come from the germline V gene. The CDR3 DNA sequence: TGTGCCAGCAGCTTAGAAGGGACTAGCGGGAGACATGAGCAGTTCTTC. This sequence encodes CASSLEGTSGRHEQFF.

The rearrangement uses TRBV6-1 and TRBJ2-1, with 7 bases identical to TRBD1. V shed 7 bases, J shed 2 bases, and the junction held 8 bases outside the gene matches. CDR3 length: 15 residues. The V gene's germline CDR1 is MNHNS and CDR2 SASEGT. The CDR3: CASKGNRGPYNEQFF. For the CDR3, the DNA is TGTGCCAGCAAGGGAAATAGGGGGCCCTACAATGAGCAGTTCTTC.

The table lists this clone with a count of one. The chain couples TRBV2 to TRBJ1-2, with TRBD1 matching 9 bases. CDR1 is SNHLY and CDR2 is FYNNEI in the germline V gene. This CDR3 region has 12 residues. Trimming at V came to 8 bases and at J to 8 bases, leaving 6 bases not matched to a gene. DNA of the CDR3: TGTGCCAGCTCCTTCGGGACAGGGGGCTACACCTTC. It encodes CASSFGTGGYTF.

The CDR3 loop is CASSPAGDGYTF. The CDR3 coding sequence is TGCGCCAGCAGCCCCGCCGGGGATGGCTACACCTTC. This chain uses TRBV5-1 with TRBJ1-2; D unclear. CDR3 length: 12 amino acids. The V end lost 4 bases, the J end lost 6 bases, and 10 bases lay between the germline ends. CDR1 is SGHRS, CDR2 YFSETQ, per germline. The full variable domain, its missing parts supplied by reference TRBV5-1 and TRBJ1-2, is KAGVTQTPRYLIKTRGQQVTLSCSPISGHRSVSWYQQTPGQGLQFLFEYFSETQRNKGNFPGRFSGRQFSNSRSEMNVSTLELGDSALYLCASSPAGDGYTFGSGTRLTVV.

This clone was counted ten times or more. The chain couples TRBV9 to TRBJ2-3, with 9 bases matching TRBD2. The CDR3 contains 15 residues. V was pared by 6 bases and J by 4 bases, with 9 bases of the junction left unmatched. CDR1 is SGDLS and CDR2 is YYNGEE in the germline V gene. CDR3: CASTISGTSSDTQYF. DNA of the CDR3: TGTGCCAGCACCATCTCCGGGACTAGCTCAGATACGCAGTATTTT.

In nucleotides, the CDR3 is TGCGCCAGCAGCCCGGCGGCGGTGAACTATGGCTACACCTTC. Its translation: CASSPAAVNYGYTF. The chain uses TRBV5-1 and TRBJ1-2; D is undetermined. V gave up 4 bases and J gave up 2 bases, with 12 bases separating them. The CDR3 consists of 14 residues. Germline V gene sequence: CDR1 SGHRS, CDR2 YFSETQ. Filled out from reference TRBV5-1 and TRBJ1-2, the complete variable domain reads KAGVTQTPRYLIKTRGQQVTLSCSPISGHRSVSWYQQTPGQGLQFLFEYFSETQRNKGNFPGRFSGRQFSNSRSEMNVSTLELGDSALYLCASSPAAVNYGYTFGSGTRLTVV.